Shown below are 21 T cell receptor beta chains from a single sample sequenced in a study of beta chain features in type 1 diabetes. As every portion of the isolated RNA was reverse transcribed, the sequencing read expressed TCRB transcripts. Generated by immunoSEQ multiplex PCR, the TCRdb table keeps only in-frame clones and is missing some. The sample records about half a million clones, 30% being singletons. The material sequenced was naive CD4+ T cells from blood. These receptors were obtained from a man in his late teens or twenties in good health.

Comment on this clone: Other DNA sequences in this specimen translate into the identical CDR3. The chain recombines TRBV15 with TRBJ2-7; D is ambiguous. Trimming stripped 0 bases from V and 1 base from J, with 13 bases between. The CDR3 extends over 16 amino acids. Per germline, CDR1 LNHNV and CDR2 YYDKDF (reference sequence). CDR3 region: CATSRDRARSSYEQYF. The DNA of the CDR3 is TGTGCCACCAGCAGAGATAGGGCTAGAAGTTCCTACGAGCAGTACTTC.

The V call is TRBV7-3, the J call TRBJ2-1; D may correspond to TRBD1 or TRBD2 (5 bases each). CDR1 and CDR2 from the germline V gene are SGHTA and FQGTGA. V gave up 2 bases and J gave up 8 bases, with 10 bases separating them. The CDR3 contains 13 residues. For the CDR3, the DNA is TGTGCCAGCAGCTTAGAGGGGCGGCATGAGCAGTTCTTC. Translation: CASSLEGRHEQFF.

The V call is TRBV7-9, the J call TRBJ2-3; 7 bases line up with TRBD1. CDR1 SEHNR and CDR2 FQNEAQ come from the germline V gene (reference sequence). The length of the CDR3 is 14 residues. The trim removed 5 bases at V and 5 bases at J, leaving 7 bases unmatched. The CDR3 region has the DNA TGTGCCAGCAGCCTAGGACAGGCGAGAGATACGCAGTATTTT. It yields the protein CASSLGQARDTQYF.

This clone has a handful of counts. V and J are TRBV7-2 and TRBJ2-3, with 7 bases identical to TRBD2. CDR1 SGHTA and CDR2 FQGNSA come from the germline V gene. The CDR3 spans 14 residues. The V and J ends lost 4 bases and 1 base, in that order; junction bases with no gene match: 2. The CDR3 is CASSWLAGTDTQYF. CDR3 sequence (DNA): TGTGCCAGCAGCTGGCTAGCGGGCACAGATACGCAGTATTTT.

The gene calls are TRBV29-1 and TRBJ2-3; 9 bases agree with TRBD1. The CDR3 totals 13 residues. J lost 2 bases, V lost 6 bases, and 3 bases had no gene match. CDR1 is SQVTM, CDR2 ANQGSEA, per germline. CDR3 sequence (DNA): TGCAGCGTGGGACAGGGAGACACAGATACGCAGTATTTT. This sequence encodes CSVGQGDTDTQYF.

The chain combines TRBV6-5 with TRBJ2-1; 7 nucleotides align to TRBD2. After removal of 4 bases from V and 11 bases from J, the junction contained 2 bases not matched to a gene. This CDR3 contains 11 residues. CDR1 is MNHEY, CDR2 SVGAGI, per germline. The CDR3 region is CASSSGTKQFF. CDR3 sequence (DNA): TGTGCCAGCAGTTCCGGGACTAAGCAGTTCTTC.

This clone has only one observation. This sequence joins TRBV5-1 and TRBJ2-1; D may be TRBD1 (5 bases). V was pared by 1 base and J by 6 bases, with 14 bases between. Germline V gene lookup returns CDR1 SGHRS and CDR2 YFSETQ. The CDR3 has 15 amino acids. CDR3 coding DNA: TGCGCCAGCAGCTTGCAAGGCGGACAAACCAATGAGCAGTTCTTC. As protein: CASSLQGGQTNEQFF.

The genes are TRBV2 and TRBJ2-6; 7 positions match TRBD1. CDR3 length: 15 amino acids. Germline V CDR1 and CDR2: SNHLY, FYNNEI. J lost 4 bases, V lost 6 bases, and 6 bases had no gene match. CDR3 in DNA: TGTGCCAGCAGCGACAGGGCTCTCGGGGCCAACGTCCTGACTTTC. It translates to CASSDRALGANVLTF.

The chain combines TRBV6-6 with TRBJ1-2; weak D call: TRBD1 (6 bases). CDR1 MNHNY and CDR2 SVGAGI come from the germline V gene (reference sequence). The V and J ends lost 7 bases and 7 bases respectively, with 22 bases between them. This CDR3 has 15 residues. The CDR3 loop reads CASTSPPGGAGGYTF. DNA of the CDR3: TGTGCCAGCACCTCACCCCCTGGGGGCGCGGGTGGCTACACCTTC.

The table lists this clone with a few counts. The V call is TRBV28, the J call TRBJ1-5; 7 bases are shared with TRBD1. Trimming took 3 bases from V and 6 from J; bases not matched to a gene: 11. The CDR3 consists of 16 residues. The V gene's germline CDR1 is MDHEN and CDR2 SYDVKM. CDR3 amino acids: CASSFGQASQGQPQHF. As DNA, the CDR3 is TGTGCCAGCAGTTTCGGACAGGCCTCCCAGGGTCAGCCCCAGCATTTT. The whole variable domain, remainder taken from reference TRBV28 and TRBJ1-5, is DVKVTQSSRYLVKRTGEKVFLECVQDMDHENMFWYRQDPGLGLRLIYFSYDVKMKEKGDIPEGYSVSREKKERFSLILESASTNQTSMYLCASSFGQASQGQPQHFGDGTRLSIL.

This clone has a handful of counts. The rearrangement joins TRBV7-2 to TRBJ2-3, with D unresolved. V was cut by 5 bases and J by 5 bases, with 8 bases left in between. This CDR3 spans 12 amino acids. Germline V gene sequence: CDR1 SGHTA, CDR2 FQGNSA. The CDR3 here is CASSLVGDTQYF. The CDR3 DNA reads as TGTGCCAGCAGCCTTGTCGGAGATACGCAGTATTTT.

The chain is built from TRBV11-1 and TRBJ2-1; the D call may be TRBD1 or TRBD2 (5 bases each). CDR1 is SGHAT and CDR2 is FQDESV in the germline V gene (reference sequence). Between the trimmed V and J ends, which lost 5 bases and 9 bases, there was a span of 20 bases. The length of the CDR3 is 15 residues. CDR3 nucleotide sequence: TGTGCCAGCAGCCCCCCGGGACCGCGACATCGTGAGCAGTTCTTC. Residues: CASSPPGPRHREQFF. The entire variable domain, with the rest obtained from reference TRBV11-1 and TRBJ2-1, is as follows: EAEVAQSPRYKITEKSQAVAFWCDPISGHATLYWYRQILGQGPELLVQFQDESVVDDSQLPKDRFSAERLKGVDSTLKIQPAELGDSAMYLCASSPPGPRHREQFFGPGTRLTVL.

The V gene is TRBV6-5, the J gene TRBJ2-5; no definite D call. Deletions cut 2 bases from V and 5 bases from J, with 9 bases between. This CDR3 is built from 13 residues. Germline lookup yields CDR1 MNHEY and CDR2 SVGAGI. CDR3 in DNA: TGTGCCAGCAGTTACGTCATGGGGGAGACCCAGTACTTC. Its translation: CASSYVMGETQYF.

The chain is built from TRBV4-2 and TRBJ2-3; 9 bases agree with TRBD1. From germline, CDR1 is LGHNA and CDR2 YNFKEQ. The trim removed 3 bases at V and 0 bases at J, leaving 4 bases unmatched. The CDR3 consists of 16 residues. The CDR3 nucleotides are TGTGCCAGCAGCCACACAGGACAGGGGAGCACAGATACGCAGTATTTT. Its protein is CASSHTGQGSTDTQYF.

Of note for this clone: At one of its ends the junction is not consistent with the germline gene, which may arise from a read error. The CDR3 region has the DNA TGTGCTAGCAGCTTGTCGAGGGAACAGACAGATACGCAGTATTTT. It yields the protein CASSLSREQTDTQYF. The chain couples TRBV7-7 to TRBJ2-3, with a weak D call TRBD2 (5 bases). The CDR3 is 15 residues long. Germline V gene lookup returns CDR1 SSHAT and CDR2 FNYEAQ (reference sequence).

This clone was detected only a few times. The DNA of the CDR3 is TGTGCCTGGAGTTTCCTCGGTGGGGAGAATGAGCAGTTCTTC. Its protein product is CAWSFLGGENEQFF. The chain recombines TRBV30 with TRBJ2-1, with D possibly matching TRBD2 (5 bases). With 2 bases removed from V and 7 bases from J, the gap between germline ends came to 15 bases. There are 14 residues in the CDR3. Germline CDR1 and CDR2: GTSNPN and SVGIG (reference sequence).

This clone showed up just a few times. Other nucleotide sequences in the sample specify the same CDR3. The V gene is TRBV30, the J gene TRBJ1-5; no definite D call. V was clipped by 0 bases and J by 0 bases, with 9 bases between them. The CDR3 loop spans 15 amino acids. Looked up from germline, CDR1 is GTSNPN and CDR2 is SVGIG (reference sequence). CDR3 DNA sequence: TGTGCCTGGAGTGTAGGGAGTTATAGCAATCAGCCCCAGCATTTT. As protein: CAWSVGSYSNQPQHF.

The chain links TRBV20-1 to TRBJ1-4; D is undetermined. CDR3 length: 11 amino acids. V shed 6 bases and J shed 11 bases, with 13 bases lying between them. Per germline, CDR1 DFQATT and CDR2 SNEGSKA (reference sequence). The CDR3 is CSAVGRDKLFF. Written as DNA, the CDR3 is TGCAGTGCCGTGGGAAGGGATAAACTGTTTTTT.

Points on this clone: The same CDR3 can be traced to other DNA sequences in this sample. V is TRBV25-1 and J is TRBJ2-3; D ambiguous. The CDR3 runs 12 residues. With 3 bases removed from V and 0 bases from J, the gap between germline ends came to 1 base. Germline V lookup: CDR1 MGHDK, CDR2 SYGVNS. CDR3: CASSESTDTQYF. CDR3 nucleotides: TGTGCCAGCAGTGAGAGCACAGATACGCAGTATTTT.

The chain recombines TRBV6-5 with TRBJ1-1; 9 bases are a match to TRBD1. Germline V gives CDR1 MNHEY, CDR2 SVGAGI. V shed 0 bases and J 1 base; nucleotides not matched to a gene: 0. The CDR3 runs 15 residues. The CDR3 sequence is CASSYSGQGNTEAFF. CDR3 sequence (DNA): TGTGCCAGCAGTTACTCGGGACAGGGGAACACTGAAGCTTTCTTT.

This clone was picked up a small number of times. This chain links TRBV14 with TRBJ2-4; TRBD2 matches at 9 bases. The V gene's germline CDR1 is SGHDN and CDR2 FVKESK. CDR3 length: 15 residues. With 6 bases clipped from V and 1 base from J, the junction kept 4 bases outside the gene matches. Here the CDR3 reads CASRSSGTAKNIQYF. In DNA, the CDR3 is TGTGCCAGCAGGTCTAGCGGGACGGCCAAAAACATTCAGTACTTC.